Each of the 5 T cell receptor beta chains below was sequenced from the same sample in a study of T-cell memory formation after mild COVID-19. TCRdb reprocessed the 5' RACE reads with MiXCR, giving one entry per CDR3 protein. The sample shows fewer than 140,000 distinct CDR3 sequences, around 12% of them seen only once. The sample taken for sequencing was PBMCs or a T cell subset sorted from them (not recorded which). The source is an adult woman who had mild COVID-19 (a few samples of this study predate the infection). Cell type and time point are not known.

The chain joins TRBV7-9 to TRBJ2-3; D is perhaps TRBD2 (6 bases). The germline V and J ends were trimmed by 4 bases and 4 bases, with 9 bases remaining between them. The CDR3 sequence is 13 residues long. Looked up from germline, CDR1 is SEHNR and CDR2 is FQNEAQ (reference sequence). In DNA, the CDR3 is TGTGCCAGCAGCTCCGAGCGGGCAGATACGCAGTATTTT. Protein: CASSSERADTQYF.

The chain combines TRBV4-2 with TRBJ1-4; TRBD1 might be the D (5 bases). The germline CDR1 and CDR2 sequences are LGHNA and YNFKEQ. This CDR3 has 18 amino acids. Trimming shortened V by 0 bases and J by 6 bases, and 20 bases separated the two germline ends. For the CDR3, the DNA is TGTGCCAGCAGCCAAGATCCGGGGCAGGACGCCGGGGATGAAAAACTGTTTTTT. Its translation: CASSQDPGQDAGDEKLFF.

This clonotype occurred a few times. V is TRBV13 and J is TRBJ1-1, with 8 bases fitting TRBD1. This CDR3 contains 13 residues. Trimming cost V 5 bases and J 4 bases; bases outside gene matches: 3. Looked up from germline, CDR1 is PRHDT and CDR2 is FYEKMQ (reference sequence). CDR3 region: CASSRQGSTEAFF. The DNA for the CDR3 is TGTGCCAGCAGCCGACAGGGGTCCACTGAAGCTTTCTTT.

This clonotype has a handful of counts. At one boundary the junction diverges from the germline segment, which might be a read error. The V call is TRBV10-3, the J call TRBJ2-7; TRBD1 aligns across 9 bases. This CDR3 comprises 14 residues. Germline V gives CDR1 ENHRY, CDR2 SYGVKD. The CDR3, as DNA: TGTGCCACCAGTGGGGGGACAGGGTCCTACGAGCAGTACTTC. The encoded protein is CATSGGTGSYEQYF.

A few counts support this clonotype. V gene TRBV4-1 combines with J gene TRBJ1-1, with D possibly being TRBD1 (5 bases). The length of the CDR3 is 14 residues. CDR1 is MGHRA, CDR2 YSYEKL, per germline. V gave up 4 bases and J gave up 8 bases, with 17 bases separating them. The CDR3 spells CASSRGTAQNEAFF. For the CDR3, the DNA is TGCGCCAGCAGCCGCGGGACTGCACAGAACGAAGCTTTCTTT.